These 26 T cell receptor beta chains came from one sample sequenced in a study of blood T cell repertoires in COVID-19. TCRdb's table, derived via immunoSEQ multiplex PCR, lists solely in-frame clones and lacks some. In the table there are about 150,000 clones, roughly 86% of which are singletons. Sequencing used peripheral blood. The receptors were gathered from a human donor with acute or convalescent COVID-19. The donor label of this sample is uncertain.

This clone was counted a few times. The gene calls are TRBV5-1 and TRBJ2-1; 10 bases are a match to TRBD2. With 2 bases clipped from V and 7 bases from J, the junction kept 3 bases outside the gene matches. This CDR3 has 14 residues. The V gene's germline CDR1 is SGHRS and CDR2 YFSETQ. This CDR3 reads CASSLAGGRNEQFF. CDR3 nucleotide sequence: TGCGCCAGCAGCTTAGCGGGGGGGCGGAATGAGCAGTTCTTC.

V gene TRBV4-3 combines with J gene TRBJ1-1, with TRBD1 as a possible D gene (6 bases). The CDR3 has 18 residues. Trimming stripped 1 base from V and 4 bases from J, with 22 bases between. Germline V gene lookup returns CDR1 LGHNA and CDR2 YSLEER. CDR3 protein: CASSQGLPHTGYTTEAFF. CDR3 DNA: TGCGCCAGCAGCCAAGGCCTCCCCCACACAGGGTATACCACTGAAGCTTTCTTT.

This chain joins TRBV5-5 and TRBJ1-2; no clear D gene. The CDR3 has 13 amino acids. Trimming cost V 0 bases and J 8 bases, with 11 bases left between them. CDR1 is SGHKS, CDR2 YYEKEE, per germline (reference sequence). DNA for the CDR3: TGTGCCAGCAGCTTGGTCCCGCGGGGAGGCTACACCTTC. As protein: CASSLVPRGGYTF.

The J gene is TRBJ1-1, the V gene TRBV5-6, with D unclear. Trimming removed 4 bases from V and 1 base from J, with 14 bases in between. The CDR3 sequence is 15 residues long. Germline CDR1 and CDR2: SGHDT and YYEEEE. As DNA, the CDR3 is TGTGCCAGCAGCCCACTCGGAGGAGGGAACACTGAAGCTTTCTTT. Residues: CASSPLGGGNTEAFF. The variable domain in full, with the rest retrieved from reference TRBV5-6 and TRBJ1-1, is DAGVTQSPTHLIKTRGQQVTLRCSPKSGHDTVSWYQQALGQGPQFIFQYYEEEERQRGNFPDRFSGHQFPNYSSELNVNALLLGDSALYLCASSPLGGGNTEAFFGQGTRLTVV.

The chain employs TRBV4-2 and TRBJ2-2; no definite D call. This CDR3 spans 15 amino acids. Germline loops: CDR1 LGHNA, CDR2 YNFKEQ. V was clipped by 1 base and J by 0 bases, with 6 bases between them. CDR3 loop: CASSQASSNTGELFF. The CDR3 DNA follows: TGTGCCAGCAGCCAAGCTTCGTCGAACACCGGGGAGCTGTTTTTT.

This clone was recorded once. The V and J genes are TRBV5-1 and TRBJ2-5, with TRBD2 as a possible D gene (6 bases). This CDR3 region has 17 residues. Trimming removed 4 bases at V and 0 bases at J, with 19 bases between. In germline, CDR1 is SGHRS, CDR2 YFSETQ. The CDR3, as DNA: TGCGCCAGCAGCCCGGGACTCCCCAACGAATACCAAGAGACCCAGTACTTC. Translating gives CASSPGLPNEYQETQYF.

This CDR3 reads CASSWTGGVGYTF. DNA for the CDR3: TGTGCCAGCAGTTGGACAGGGGGCGTAGGCTACACCTTC. The V gene is TRBV27, the J gene TRBJ1-2; 11 nucleotides align to TRBD1. The ends lost 4 bases at V and 8 bases at J; junction bases unmatched: 3. Germline CDR1 is MNHEY and CDR2 is SMNVEV (reference sequence). The CDR3 is 13 residues long.

The rearrangement uses TRBV7-8 and TRBJ1-5; TRBD1 might be the D (6 bases). The CDR3 is 15 amino acids. The V gene lost 5 bases and the J gene lost 6 bases, with 17 bases spanning the gap. Germline values: CDR1 SGHVS, CDR2 FQNEAQ. CDR3 amino acids: CASSPGDRPRQPQHF. The DNA for the CDR3 is TGTGCCAGCAGCCCAGGGGACCGTCCACGTCAGCCCCAGCATTTT.

CDR3 nucleotides: TGTGCCAGCAGCCCCAGGGAGGGTTATGGCTACACCTTC. It yields the protein CASSPREGYGYTF. The genes are TRBV11-2 and TRBJ1-2; D might be TRBD1 (5 bases). Germline assignment: CDR1 SGHAT and CDR2 FQNNGV. The length of the CDR3 is 13 residues. Trimming stripped 5 bases from V and 5 bases from J, with 12 bases between.

This chain connects TRBV30 to TRBJ2-7; D not certain. This CDR3 region has 15 residues. V dropped 2 bases and J dropped 3 bases, with 17 bases sitting between them. CDR1 GTSNPN and CDR2 SVGIG come from the germline V gene (reference sequence). This CDR3 is CAWSPRNGQLYEQYF. The DNA of the CDR3 is TGTGCCTGGAGTCCACGGAATGGGCAGCTCTACGAGCAGTACTTC.

The chain couples TRBV3-1 (or the pseudogene TRBV3-2) to TRBJ1-2; a possible D gene is TRBD1 (6 bases). The germline V and J ends were trimmed by 4 bases and 5 bases, with 11 bases remaining between them. Per the germline V gene, CDR1 is LGHDT and CDR2 is YNNKEL (reference sequence). The CDR3 is 13 residues long. In DNA, the CDR3 is TGTGCCAGCAGCCGCGTACAGGGTTATGGCTACACCTTC. Its translation is CASSRVQGYGYTF.

This clone was seen only once. V usage is TRBV21-1 and J usage is TRBJ1-1; the listed D gene, TRBD1, was not tested against the DNA. TRBV21-1 is labeled a pseudogene. This CDR3 comprises 19 residues. Written as DNA, the CDR3 is TGTGCCAGCAGCCCCTGGGACAGGGGGCGCGAGCAGGCCAGGGCCGAAGCTTTCTTT. Amino acid sequence: CASSPWDRGREQARAEAFF.

This chain uses TRBV5-4 with TRBJ1-3; tentative D call: TRBD1 (6 bases). Germline CDR1 reads SGHNT; CDR2 reads YYREEE (reference sequence). Trimming took off 4 bases at V and 4 bases at J, with 15 bases between the two ends. The CDR3 covers 15 residues. CDR3 bases: TGTGCCAGCAGCGCCGGCGGACAGTCGGGAAACACCATATATTTT. Its protein is CASSAGGQSGNTIYF.

The chain combines TRBV15 with TRBJ2-7; 8 bases are a match to TRBD2. The V and J ends lost 0 bases and 6 bases, in that order; junction bases with no gene match: 7. CDR1 LNHNV and CDR2 YYDKDF come from the germline V gene (reference sequence). The CDR3 has 15 residues. CDR3 DNA: TGTGCCACCAGCAGAGATCGGGGGGGGACCAGCGAGCAGTACTTC. Its translation: CATSRDRGGTSEQYF.

This clone was seen a handful of times. The J gene is TRBJ1-2, the V gene TRBV6-5; no reliable D call. The CDR3 has 12 residues. The germline CDR1 and CDR2 sequences are MNHEY and SVGAGI. Trimming pared 0 bases from V and 6 bases from J, leaving 5 bases between. The CDR3 is CASSYSGHGYTF. Written as DNA, the CDR3 is TGTGCCAGCAGTTACTCTGGGCATGGCTACACCTTC.

J is TRBJ1-2 and V is TRBV3-1 (or the pseudogene TRBV3-2); 9 bases match TRBD1. Trimming cost V 9 bases and J 8 bases; bases outside gene matches: 7. CDR1 LGHDT and CDR2 YNNKEL come from the germline V gene (reference sequence). CDR3 length: 12 amino acids. DNA of the CDR3: TGTGCCAGTTCACAGGGGGCAGAAGGCTACACCTTC. This encodes CASSQGAEGYTF.

The chain combines TRBV12-2 with TRBJ1-1; TRBD1 reflects the table's D call only, with no check against the DNA. TRBV12-2 is noted as a pseudogene. The CDR3 extends over 16 amino acids. The DNA of the CDR3 is TGTGCAAGTCGCTTCAAACAGGGTTTTATGAACACTGAAGCTTTCTTT. Translation: CASRFKQGFMNTEAFF.

The chain employs TRBV27 and TRBJ1-6; 8 bases align to TRBD1. The junction had 12 bases not matched to a gene; V was cut back by 2 bases and J by 6 bases. The CDR3 contains 18 residues. The germline CDR1 and CDR2 sequences are MNHEY and SMNVEV (reference sequence). This chain's CDR3 is CASSLISGQVNANSPLHF. The CDR3 coding sequence is TGTGCCAGCAGTTTAATATCGGGACAGGTTAATGCTAATTCACCCCTCCACTTT.

In its sample, this clone was seen once. This chain links TRBV2 with TRBJ1-3; the D is unclear. Germline CDR1 reads SNHLY; CDR2 reads FYNNEI. The CDR3 extends over 16 amino acids. V gave up 7 bases and J gave up 0 bases, with 16 bases separating them. The CDR3 sequence is CASIEELISSGNTIYF. CDR3 sequence (DNA): TGTGCCAGCATCGAAGAATTAATTAGCTCTGGAAACACCATATATTTT.

The rearrangement joins TRBV6-1 to TRBJ1-3; D perhaps matches TRBD1 (5 bases). Trimming cost V 2 bases and J 12 bases, with 14 bases left between them. Germline V lookup: CDR1 MNHNS, CDR2 SASEGT. The length of the CDR3 is 13 residues. The CDR3 nucleotides are TGTGCCAGCAGTGAAAGGGTGGGGCCTTACATATATTTT. Its protein is CASSERVGPYIYF.

V gene TRBV7-9 combines with J gene TRBJ1-5; the D gene is possibly TRBD1 (6 bases). The germline CDR1 and CDR2 sequences are SEHNR and FQNEAQ (reference sequence). V was cut by 5 bases and J by 2 bases, with 7 bases left in between. The CDR3 contains 13 residues. The CDR3 loop is CASSRTGNQPQHF. DNA for the CDR3: TGTGCCAGCAGCCGGACAGGCAATCAGCCCCAGCATTTT. Drawing the rest from reference TRBV7-9 and TRBJ1-5, the complete variable domain is DTGVSQNPRHKITKRGQNVTFRCDPISEHNRLYWYRQTLGQGPEFLTYFQNEAQLEKSRLLSDRFSAERPKGSFSTLEIQRTEQGDSAMYLCASSRTGNQPQHFGDGTRLSIL.

CDR3 bases: TGTGCCAGCAGTTCGGAGGGCCGGCGTGAAAAACTGTTTTTT. It encodes CASSSEGRREKLFF. This chain connects TRBV7-9 to TRBJ1-4, with D uncertain. Trimming shortened V by 6 bases and J by 7 bases, and 15 bases separated the two germline ends. Germline CDR1 is SEHNR and CDR2 is FQNEAQ (reference sequence). The length of the CDR3 is 14 residues.

This clone showed up just a few times. The V call is TRBV19, the J call TRBJ2-4, with D possibly matching TRBD1 (6 bases). CDR1 is LNHDA and CDR2 is SQIVND in the germline V gene (reference sequence). CDR3 length: 14 residues. Trimming left V 2 bases short and J 6 bases short, with 11 bases between. The CDR3 spells CASSISGRGNIQYF. The DNA of the CDR3 is TGTGCCAGTAGTATAAGCGGCAGGGGAAACATTCAGTACTTC.

V is TRBV5-1 and J is TRBJ2-7, with D maybe TRBD1 (6 bases). This CDR3 has 15 residues. Germline V gene lookup returns CDR1 SGHRS and CDR2 YFSETQ. V lost 0 bases and J 0 bases, leaving 10 bases between the germline ends. In DNA form, the CDR3 reads TGCGCCAGCAGCTTGGACAGGGTCCTCTCCTACGAGCAGTACTTC. This sequence encodes CASSLDRVLSYEQYF.

The chain joins TRBV11-3 to TRBJ2-5, with D possibly TRBD2 on 6 matching bases. V gave up 1 base and J gave up 0 bases, with 12 bases separating them. The CDR3 runs to 16 residues. Germline CDR1 is SGHNT and CDR2 is YENEEA. This chain's CDR3 is CASSLGHAGNQETQYF. Here the CDR3 DNA reads TGTGCCAGCAGCTTAGGTCACGCGGGGAACCAAGAGACCCAGTACTTC.

In this sample, this clone turned up a few times. The gene calls are TRBV18 and TRBJ1-3; TRBD1 agrees at 7 bases. The J segment lost 2 bases and the V segment lost 5 bases, leaving 6 bases of the junction unmatched. This CDR3 is 15 amino acids long. CDR1 and CDR2 from the germline V gene are KGHSH and LQKENI. In nucleotides, the CDR3 is TGTGCCAGCTCATTCGACAGGGCAGCTGGAAACACCATATATTTT. This encodes CASSFDRAAGNTIYF. The full variable domain, with the rest looked up from reference TRBV18 and TRBJ1-3, is NAGVMQNPRHLVRRRGQEARLRCSPMKGHSHVYWYRQLPEEGLKFMVYLQKENIIDESGMPKERFSAEFPKEGPSILRIQQVVRGDSAAYFCASSFDRAAGNTIYFGEGSWLTVV.